Below, 5 T cell receptor beta chains from the same sample are listed, as sequenced in a study of blood T cell repertoires in COVID-19. Method: immunoSEQ multiplex PCR; TCRdb's copy keeps in-frame clones and lacks some. This table holds 240,000 or so clones, around 83% found once. Sample: peripheral blood. The receptors shown here come from a woman of 80 years or more with acute or convalescent COVID-19.

The gene calls are TRBV7-2 and TRBJ2-2; D is uncertain. The CDR3 sequence is 13 residues long. V gave up 2 bases and J gave up 7 bases, with 8 bases separating them. Germline V gene sequence: CDR1 SGHTA, CDR2 FQGNSA. The CDR3: CASSLIGGGELFF. Written as DNA, the CDR3 is TGTGCCAGCAGCTTAATCGGCGGCGGGGAGCTGTTTTTT.

This clone has a single count. This chain joins TRBV30 and TRBJ1-6; TRBD1 matches 8 bases. The CDR3 covers 16 residues. The germline V gene encodes CDR1 GTSNPN and CDR2 SVGIG (reference sequence). Trimming removed 3 bases from V and 8 bases from J; junction bases left unmatched: 12. This CDR3 reads CAWRVRPGQGHSPLHF. As DNA, the CDR3 is TGTGCCTGGAGAGTACGGCCCGGACAGGGCCATTCACCCCTCCACTTT. The whole variable domain, remainder taken from reference TRBV30 and TRBJ1-6, is SQTIHQWPATLVQPVGSPLSLECTVEGTSNPNLYWYRQAAGRGLQLLFYSVGIGQISSEVPQNLSASRPQDRQFILSSKKLLLSDSGFYLCAWRVRPGQGHSPLHFGNGTRLTVT.

V gene TRBV28 combines with J gene TRBJ1-2; tentative D call: TRBD1 (5 bases). CDR3 size: 14 residues. CDR1 and CDR2 from the germline V gene are MDHEN and SYDVKM. V lost 8 bases and J lost 4, with 17 bases in between. CDR3 nucleotide sequence: TGTGCCAGCTCAAGACCGGGGGTAGTCTATGGCTACACCTTC. This translates into CASSRPGVVYGYTF.

V gene TRBV2 combines with J gene TRBJ2-7, with 9 bases that match TRBD1. This CDR3 spans 15 amino acids. V trimming: 10 bases; J trimming: 6 bases; junction bases outside the gene matches: 16. In germline, CDR1 is SNHLY, CDR2 FYNNEI. CDR3 sequence (DNA): TGTGCCATCCTACTTACCCGGGACAGGGTCCCCGAGCAGTACTTC. This encodes CAILLTRDRVPEQYF.

This clone was seen only a few times. The genes are TRBV19 and TRBJ2-7; tentative D call: TRBD1 (6 bases). CDR1 and CDR2 (germline): LNHDA, SQIVND (reference sequence). Trimming removed 5 bases at V and 2 bases at J, with 13 bases between. The CDR3 covers 14 residues. The CDR3, as DNA: TGTGCCAGTAGTTGGACAGCCAGTACCTACGAGCAGTACTTC. Translated: CASSWTASTYEQYF.